These 4 T cell receptor beta chains were sequenced from one sample in a study of blood T cell repertoires in COVID-19. Repertoires were generated with immunoSEQ multiplex PCR, while TCRdb's copy carries only in-frame clones and drops some. The sample lists about 140,000 clones, less than 90% seen once, with 5.5% in the top ten. Input material: PBMCs or T cells enriched from blood (not recorded which). These receptors were collected from a man in his forties or fifties with acute COVID-19.

V and J are TRBV5-1 and TRBJ1-2, with TRBD1 matching over 9 bases. The V segment lost 0 bases and the J segment 10 bases; nucleotides outside the gene matches: 10. Germline V gives CDR1 SGHRS, CDR2 YFSETQ. This CDR3 contains 15 residues. The CDR3 sequence is CASSLGGTGKFDYTF. CDR3 in DNA: TGCGCCAGCAGCTTGGGAGGGACAGGGAAATTTGACTACACCTTC.

This clone occurred once. V is TRBV6-6 and J is TRBJ1-1; a weak D match, TRBD1 (6 bases). CDR3 length: 14 amino acids. Trimming shortened V by 2 bases and J by 7 bases, and 14 bases separated the two germline ends. In germline, CDR1 is MNHNY, CDR2 SVGAGI (reference sequence). The CDR3 here is CASSYLAGAGEAFF. The CDR3, as DNA: TGTGCCAGCAGTTACCTGGCAGGGGCGGGTGAAGCTTTCTTT.

The genes are TRBV30 and TRBJ2-4, with 12 bases fitting TRBD1. V shed 2 bases, J shed 7 bases, and the junction held 3 bases outside the gene matches. The germline gives CDR1 GTSNPN, CDR2 SVGIG (reference sequence). CDR3 length: 14 amino acids. CDR3 residues: CAWSLGQGANIQYF. The DNA of the CDR3 is TGTGCCTGGAGTTTGGGACAGGGGGCTAACATTCAGTACTTC.

The chain carries TRBV4-2 and TRBJ2-5; TRBD2 aligns across 7 bases. V was pared by 0 bases and J by 5 bases, with 9 bases of the junction left unmatched. Germline V CDR1 and CDR2: LGHNA, YNFKEQ. The CDR3 consists of 16 residues. CDR3 region: CASSQELTGGTETQYF. In DNA, the CDR3 is TGTGCCAGCAGCCAAGAACTAACGGGGGGAACCGAGACCCAGTACTTC.